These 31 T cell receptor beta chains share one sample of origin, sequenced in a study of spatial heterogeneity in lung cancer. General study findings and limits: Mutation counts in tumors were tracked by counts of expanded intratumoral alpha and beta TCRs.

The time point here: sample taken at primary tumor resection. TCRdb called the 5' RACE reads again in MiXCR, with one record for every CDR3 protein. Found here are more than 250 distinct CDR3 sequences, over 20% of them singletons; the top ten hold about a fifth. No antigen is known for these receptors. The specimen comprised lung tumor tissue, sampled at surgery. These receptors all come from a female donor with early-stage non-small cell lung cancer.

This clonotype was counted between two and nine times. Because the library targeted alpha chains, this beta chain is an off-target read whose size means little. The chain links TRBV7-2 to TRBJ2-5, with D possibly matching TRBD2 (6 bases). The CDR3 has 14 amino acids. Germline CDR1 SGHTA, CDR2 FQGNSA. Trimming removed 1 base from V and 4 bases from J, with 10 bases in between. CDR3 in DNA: TGTGCCAGCAGCTTAGGCGGGGTACGAGAGACCCAGTACTTC. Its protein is CASSLGGVRETQYF. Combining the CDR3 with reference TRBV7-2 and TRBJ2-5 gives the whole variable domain GAGVSQSPSNKVTEKGKDVELRCDPISGHTALYWYRQSLGQGLEFLIYFQGNSAPDKSGLPSDRFSAERTGGSVSTLTIQRTQQEDSAVYLCASSLGGVRETQYFGPGTRLLVL.

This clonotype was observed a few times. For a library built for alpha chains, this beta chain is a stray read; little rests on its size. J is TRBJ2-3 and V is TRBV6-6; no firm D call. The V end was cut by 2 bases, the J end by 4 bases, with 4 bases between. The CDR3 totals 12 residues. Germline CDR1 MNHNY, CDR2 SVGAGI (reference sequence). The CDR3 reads CASSYGPDTQYF. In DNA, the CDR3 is TGTGCCAGCAGTTACGGCCCAGATACGCAGTATTTT.

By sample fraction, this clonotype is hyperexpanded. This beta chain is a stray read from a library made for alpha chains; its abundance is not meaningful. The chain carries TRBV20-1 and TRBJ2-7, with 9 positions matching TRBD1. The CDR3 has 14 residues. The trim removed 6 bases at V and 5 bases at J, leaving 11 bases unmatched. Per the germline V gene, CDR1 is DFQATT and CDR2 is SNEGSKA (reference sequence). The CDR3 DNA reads TGCAGTGCCGGGACCGGGACAGGGATCAACGAGCAGTACTTC. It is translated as CSAGTGTGINEQYF.

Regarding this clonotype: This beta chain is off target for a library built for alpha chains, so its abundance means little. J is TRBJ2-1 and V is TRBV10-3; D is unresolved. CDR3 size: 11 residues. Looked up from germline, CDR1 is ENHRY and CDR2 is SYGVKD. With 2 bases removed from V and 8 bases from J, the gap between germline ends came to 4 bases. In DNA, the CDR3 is TGTGCCATCAGTGAGATCGATGAGCAGTTCTTC. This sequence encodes CAISEIDEQFF.

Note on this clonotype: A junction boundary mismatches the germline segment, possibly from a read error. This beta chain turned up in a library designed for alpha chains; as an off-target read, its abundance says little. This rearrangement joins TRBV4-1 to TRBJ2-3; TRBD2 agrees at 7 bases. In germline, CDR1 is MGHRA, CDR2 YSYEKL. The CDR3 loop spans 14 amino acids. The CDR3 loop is CASSSGGWKDTHYF. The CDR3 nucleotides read TGCGCCAGCAGCTCGGGGGGTTGGAAAGATACGCATTATTTT.

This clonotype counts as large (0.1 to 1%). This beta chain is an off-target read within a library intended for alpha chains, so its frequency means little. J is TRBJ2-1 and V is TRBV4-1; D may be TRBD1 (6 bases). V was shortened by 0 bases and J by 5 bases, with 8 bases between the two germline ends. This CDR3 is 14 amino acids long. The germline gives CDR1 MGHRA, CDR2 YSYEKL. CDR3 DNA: TGCGCCAGCAGCCAAGATAGGACAGACAATGAGCAGTTCTTC. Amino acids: CASSQDRTDNEQFF.

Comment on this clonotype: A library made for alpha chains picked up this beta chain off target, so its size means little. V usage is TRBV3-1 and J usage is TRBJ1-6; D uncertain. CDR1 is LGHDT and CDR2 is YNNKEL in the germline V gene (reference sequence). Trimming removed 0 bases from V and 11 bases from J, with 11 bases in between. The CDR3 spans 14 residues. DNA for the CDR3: TGTGCCAGCAGCCAAGATCTAGCGGGAGCACCCCTCCACTTT. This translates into CASSQDLAGAPLHF.

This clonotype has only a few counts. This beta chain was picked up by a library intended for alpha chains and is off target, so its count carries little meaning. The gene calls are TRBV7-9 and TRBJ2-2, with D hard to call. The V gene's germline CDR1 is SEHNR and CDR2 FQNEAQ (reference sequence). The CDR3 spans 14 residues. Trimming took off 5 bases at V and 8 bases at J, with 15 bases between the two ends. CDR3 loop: CASSLDSTVGELFF. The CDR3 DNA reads TGTGCCAGCAGCCTCGACTCGACCGTGGGGGAGCTGTTTTTT.

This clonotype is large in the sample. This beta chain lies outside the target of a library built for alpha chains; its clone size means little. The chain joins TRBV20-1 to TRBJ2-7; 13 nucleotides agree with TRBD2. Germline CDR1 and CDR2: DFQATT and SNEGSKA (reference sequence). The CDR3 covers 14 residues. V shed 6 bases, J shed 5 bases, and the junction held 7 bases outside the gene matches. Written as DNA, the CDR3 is TGCAGTGCGCTAACTAGCGGGGGGGTAAACGAGCAGTACTTC. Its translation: CSALTSGGVNEQYF.

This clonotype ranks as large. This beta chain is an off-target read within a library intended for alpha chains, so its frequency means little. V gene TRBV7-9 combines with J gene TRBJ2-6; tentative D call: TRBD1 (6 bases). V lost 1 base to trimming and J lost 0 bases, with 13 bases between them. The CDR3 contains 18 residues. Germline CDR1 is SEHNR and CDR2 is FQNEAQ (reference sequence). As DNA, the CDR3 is TGTGCCAGCAGCTTAGGCCCAGGGGCCACCTCTGGGGCCAACGTCCTGACTTTC. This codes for CASSLGPGATSGANVLTF.

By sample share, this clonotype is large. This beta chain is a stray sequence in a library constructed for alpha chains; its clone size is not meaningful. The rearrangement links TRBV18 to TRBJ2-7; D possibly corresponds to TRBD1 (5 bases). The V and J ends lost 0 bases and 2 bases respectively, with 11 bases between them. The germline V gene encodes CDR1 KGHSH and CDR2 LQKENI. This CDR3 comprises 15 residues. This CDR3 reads CASSPPNRFPYEQYF. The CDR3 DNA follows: TGTGCCAGCTCACCACCGAACAGGTTCCCCTACGAGCAGTACTTC.

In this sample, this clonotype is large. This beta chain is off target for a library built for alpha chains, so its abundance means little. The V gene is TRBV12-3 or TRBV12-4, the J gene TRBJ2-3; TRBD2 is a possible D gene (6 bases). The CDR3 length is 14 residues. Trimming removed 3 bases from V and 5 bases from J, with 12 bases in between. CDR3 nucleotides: TGTGCCAGCAGTTTGGTACTAGCTGAAGATACGCAGTATTTT. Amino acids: CASSLVLAEDTQYF.

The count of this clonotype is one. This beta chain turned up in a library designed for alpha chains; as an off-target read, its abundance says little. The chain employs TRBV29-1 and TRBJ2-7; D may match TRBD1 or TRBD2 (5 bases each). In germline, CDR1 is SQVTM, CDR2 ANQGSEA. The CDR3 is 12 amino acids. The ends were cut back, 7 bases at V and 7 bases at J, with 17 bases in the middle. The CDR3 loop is CSAATVSGEQYF. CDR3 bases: TGCAGCGCTGCGACAGTCTCGGGAGAGCAGTACTTC.

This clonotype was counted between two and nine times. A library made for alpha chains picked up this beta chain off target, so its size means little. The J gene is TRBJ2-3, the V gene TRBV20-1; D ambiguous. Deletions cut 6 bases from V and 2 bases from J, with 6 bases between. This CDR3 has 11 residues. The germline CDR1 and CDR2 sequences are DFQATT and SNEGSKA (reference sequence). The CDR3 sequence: CSAQLTDTQYF. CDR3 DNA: TGCAGTGCCCAACTCACAGATACGCAGTATTTT.

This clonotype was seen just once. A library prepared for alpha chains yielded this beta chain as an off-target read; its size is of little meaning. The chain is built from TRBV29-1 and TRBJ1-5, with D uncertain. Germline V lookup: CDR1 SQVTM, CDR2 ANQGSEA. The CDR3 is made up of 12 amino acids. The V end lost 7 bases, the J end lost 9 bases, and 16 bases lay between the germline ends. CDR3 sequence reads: CSARTASGPQHF. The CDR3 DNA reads TGCAGCGCTCGGACGGCATCAGGGCCCCAGCATTTT. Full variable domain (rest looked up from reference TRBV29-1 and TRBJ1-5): SAVISQKPSRDICQRGTSLTIQCQVDSQVTMMFWYRQQPGQSLTLIATANQGSEATYESGFVIDKFPISRPNLTFSTLTVSNMSPEDSSIYLCSARTASGPQHFGDGTRLSIL.

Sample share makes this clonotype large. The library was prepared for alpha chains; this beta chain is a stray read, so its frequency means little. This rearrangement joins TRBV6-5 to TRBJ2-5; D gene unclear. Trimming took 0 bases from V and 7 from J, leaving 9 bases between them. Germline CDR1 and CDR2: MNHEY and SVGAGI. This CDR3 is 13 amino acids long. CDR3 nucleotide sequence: TGTGCCAGCAGTTACTCGAGAGACGGGACCCAGTACTTC. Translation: CASSYSRDGTQYF.

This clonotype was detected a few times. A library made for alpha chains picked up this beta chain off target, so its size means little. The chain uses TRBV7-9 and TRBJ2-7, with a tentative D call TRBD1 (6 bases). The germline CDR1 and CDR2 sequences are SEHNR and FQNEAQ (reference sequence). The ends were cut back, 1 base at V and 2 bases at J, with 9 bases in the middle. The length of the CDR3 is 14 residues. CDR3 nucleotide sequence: TGTGCCAGCAGCTTAGGGACAGCAACCTACGAGCAGTACTTC. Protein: CASSLGTATYEQYF. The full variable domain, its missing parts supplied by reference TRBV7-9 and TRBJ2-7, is DTGVSQNPRHKITKRGQNVTFRCDPISEHNRLYWYRQTLGQGPEFLTYFQNEAQLEKSRLLSDRFSAERPKGSFSTLEIQRTEQGDSAMYLCASSLGTATYEQYFGPGTRLTVT.

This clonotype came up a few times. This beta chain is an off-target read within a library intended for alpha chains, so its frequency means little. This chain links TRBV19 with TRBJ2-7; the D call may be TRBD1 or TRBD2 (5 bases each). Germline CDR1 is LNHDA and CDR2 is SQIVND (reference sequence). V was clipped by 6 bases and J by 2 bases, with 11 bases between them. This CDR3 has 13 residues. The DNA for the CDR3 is TGTGCCAGTAGAAGGGACGGAGCCTACGAGCAGTACTTC. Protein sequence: CASRRDGAYEQYF.

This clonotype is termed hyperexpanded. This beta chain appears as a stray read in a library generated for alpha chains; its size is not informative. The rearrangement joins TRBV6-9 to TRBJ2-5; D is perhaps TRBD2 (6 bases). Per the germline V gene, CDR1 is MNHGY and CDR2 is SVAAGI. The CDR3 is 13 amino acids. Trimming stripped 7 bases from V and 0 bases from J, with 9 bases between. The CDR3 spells CASTGAYQETQYF. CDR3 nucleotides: TGTGCCAGCACGGGAGCGTACCAAGAGACCCAGTACTTC.

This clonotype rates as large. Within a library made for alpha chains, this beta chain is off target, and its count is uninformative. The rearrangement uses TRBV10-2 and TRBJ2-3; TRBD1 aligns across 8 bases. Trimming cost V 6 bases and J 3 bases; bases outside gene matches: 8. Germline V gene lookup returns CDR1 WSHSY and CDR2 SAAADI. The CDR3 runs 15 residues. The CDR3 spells CASRRQGTTTDTQYF. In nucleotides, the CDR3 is TGCGCCAGCAGGAGACAGGGGACAACGACAGATACGCAGTATTTT.

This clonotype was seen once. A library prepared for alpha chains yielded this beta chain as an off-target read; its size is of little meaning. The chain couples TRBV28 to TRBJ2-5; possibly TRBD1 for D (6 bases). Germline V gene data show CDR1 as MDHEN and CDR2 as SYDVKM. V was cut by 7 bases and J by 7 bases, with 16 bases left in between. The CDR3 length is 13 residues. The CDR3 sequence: CASKRTAVLTQYF. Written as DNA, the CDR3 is TGTGCCAGCAAAAGGACAGCGGTATTGACCCAGTACTTC.

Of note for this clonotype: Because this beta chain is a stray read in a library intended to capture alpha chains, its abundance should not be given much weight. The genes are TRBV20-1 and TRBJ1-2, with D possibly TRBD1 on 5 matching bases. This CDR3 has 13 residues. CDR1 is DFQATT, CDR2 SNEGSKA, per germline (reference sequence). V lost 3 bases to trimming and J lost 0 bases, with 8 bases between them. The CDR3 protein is CSARWDSNYGYTF. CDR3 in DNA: TGCAGTGCTAGGTGGGACTCTAACTATGGCTACACCTTC.

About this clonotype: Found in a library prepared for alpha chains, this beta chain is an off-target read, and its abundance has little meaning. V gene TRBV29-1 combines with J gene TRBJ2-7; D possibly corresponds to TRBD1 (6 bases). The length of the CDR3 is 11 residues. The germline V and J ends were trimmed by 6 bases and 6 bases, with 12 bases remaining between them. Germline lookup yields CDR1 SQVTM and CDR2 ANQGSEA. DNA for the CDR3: TGCAGCGTGGAGGTCAGGGGCGAGCAGTACTTC. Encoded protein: CSVEVRGEQYF.

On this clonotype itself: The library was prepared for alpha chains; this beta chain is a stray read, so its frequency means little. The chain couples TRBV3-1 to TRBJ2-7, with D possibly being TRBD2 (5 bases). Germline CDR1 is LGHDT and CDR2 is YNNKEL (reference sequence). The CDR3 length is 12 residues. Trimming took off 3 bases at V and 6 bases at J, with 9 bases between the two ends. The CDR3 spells CASSQLAAEQYF. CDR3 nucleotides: TGTGCCAGCAGCCAGCTAGCTGCCGAGCAGTACTTC.

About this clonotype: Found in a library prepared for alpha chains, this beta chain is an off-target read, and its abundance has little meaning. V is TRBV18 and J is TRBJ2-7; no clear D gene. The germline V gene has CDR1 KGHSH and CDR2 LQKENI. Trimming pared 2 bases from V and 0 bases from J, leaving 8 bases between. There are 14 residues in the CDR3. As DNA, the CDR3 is TGTGCCAGCTCACCAACTACCCTCTCCTACGAGCAGTACTTC. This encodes CASSPTTLSYEQYF.

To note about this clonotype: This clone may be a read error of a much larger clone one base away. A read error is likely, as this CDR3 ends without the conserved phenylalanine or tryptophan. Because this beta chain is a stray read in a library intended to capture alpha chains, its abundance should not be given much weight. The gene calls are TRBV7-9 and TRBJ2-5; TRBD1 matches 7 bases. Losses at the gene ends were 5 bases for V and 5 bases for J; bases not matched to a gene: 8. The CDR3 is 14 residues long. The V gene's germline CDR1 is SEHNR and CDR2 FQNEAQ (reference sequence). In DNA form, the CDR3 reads TGTGCCAGCAGCACATTGACAGGGAGTGAGACCCAGTACTTA. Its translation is CASSTLTGSETQYL.

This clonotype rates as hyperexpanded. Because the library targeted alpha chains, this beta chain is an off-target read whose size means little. This CDR3 is CASRRGVLGETQYF. In DNA form, the CDR3 reads TGTGCCAGCCGACGAGGGGTATTGGGTGAGACCCAGTACTTC. V is TRBV7-2 and J is TRBJ2-5, with D perhaps TRBD1 or TRBD2 (5 bases each). The CDR3 is 14 residues long. Trimming stripped 8 bases from V and 5 bases from J, with 18 bases between. Germline values: CDR1 SGHTA, CDR2 FQGNSA.

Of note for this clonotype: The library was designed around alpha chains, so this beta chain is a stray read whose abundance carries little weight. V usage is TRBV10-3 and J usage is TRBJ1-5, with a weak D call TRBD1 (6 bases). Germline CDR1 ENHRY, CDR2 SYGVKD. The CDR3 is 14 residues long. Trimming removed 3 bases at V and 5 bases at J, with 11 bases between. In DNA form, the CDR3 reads TGTGCCATCAGTGACGGACAGATTTATCAGCCCCAGCATTTT. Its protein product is CAISDGQIYQPQHF.

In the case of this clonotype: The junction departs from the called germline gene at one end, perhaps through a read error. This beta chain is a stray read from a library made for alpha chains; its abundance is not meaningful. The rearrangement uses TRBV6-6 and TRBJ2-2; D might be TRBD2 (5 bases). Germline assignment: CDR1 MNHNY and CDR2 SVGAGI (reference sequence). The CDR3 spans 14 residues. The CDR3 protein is CASSPDGNTGEQFF. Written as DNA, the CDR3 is TGTGCCAGCAGTCCGGACGGGAACACCGGGGAGCAGTTTTTT.

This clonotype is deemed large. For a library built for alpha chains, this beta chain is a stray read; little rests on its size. CDR3 in amino acids: CASSPRWDIYEQYF. The CDR3 region has the DNA TGTGCCAGCAGCCCTAGGTGGGACATCTACGAGCAGTACTTC. The genes are TRBV7-9 and TRBJ2-7; perhaps TRBD1 as D (6 bases). The V and J ends lost 5 bases and 3 bases respectively, with 14 bases between them. The length of the CDR3 is 14 residues. In germline, CDR1 is SEHNR, CDR2 FQNEAQ (reference sequence).

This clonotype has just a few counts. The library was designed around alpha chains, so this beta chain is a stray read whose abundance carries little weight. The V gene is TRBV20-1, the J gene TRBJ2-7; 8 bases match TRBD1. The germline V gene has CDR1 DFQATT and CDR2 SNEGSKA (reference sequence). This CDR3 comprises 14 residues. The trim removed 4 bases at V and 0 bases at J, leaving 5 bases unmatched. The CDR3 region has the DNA TGCAGTGCTATATCTCAGGGGGCCTCCTACGAGCAGTACTTC. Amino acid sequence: CSAISQGASYEQYF.